This is a list of T cell receptor beta chains from one sample in a study of cytomegalovirus exposure and HLA in healthy donors. The repertoire was sequenced with immunoSEQ multiplex PCR; TCRdb's copy has only in-frame clones and lacks some. The sample comprises fewer than 130,000 clones, approximately 83% of which are singletons, and around 2% rests with the top ten. The sequenced sample was PBMCs. These receptors were obtained from a middle-aged man in good health and CMV-seronegative. CDR3s include the opening cysteine and the closing phenylalanine or tryptophan. Each record gives: D gene, V gene, J gene, CDR3 DNA, CDR3 protein. A D gene is named only where the DNA matches it firmly.

TRBD1	TRBV9	TRBJ1-1	TGTGCCAGCAGCGTAGCCGGGACAGGGGGCGTAGAGACTGAAGCTTTCTTT	CASSVAGTGGVETEAFF
-	TRBV29-1	TRBJ2-7	TGCAGCGTTGAGTCCACAGACTACGAGCAGTACTTC	CSVESTDYEQYF
-	TRBV28	TRBJ1-5	TGTGCCAGCAATGGGTTAGCGGCAGCAAATCAGCCCCAGCATTTT	CASNGLAAANQPQHF
TRBD1	TRBV30	TRBJ1-2	TGTGCCTGCTCGGGACAGGGAGATGGCTACACCTTC	CACSGQGDGYTF
-	TRBV6-1	TRBJ1-5	TGTGCCAGCGATCCGGCCTCGGGGGGACAGCCCCAGCATTTT	CASDPASGGQPQHF
-	TRBV5-6	TRBJ1-2	TGTGCCAGCAGCTTGATCCGACTTTATGGCTACACCTTC	CASSLIRLYGYTF
-	TRBV30	TRBJ1-6	TGTGCCTGGAGTGTATGGACAGCTACTTTCATTAATTCAGCCCTCCACTTT	CAWSVWTATFINSALHF
-	TRBV2	TRBJ1-2	TGTGCCAGCAGTGAGGAGAACGGGGGGATTGGCTACACCTTC	CASSEENGGIGYTF
TRBD2	TRBV9	TRBJ2-7	TGTGCCAGCAGCCCTAGCGGGGGCTATACCTACGAGCAGTACTTC	CASSPSGGYTYEQYF
TRBD1	TRBV28	TRBJ2-1	TGTGCCAGCAGTTCCCCCAGCACAGGGGTCAATGAGCAGTTCTTC	CASSSPSTGVNEQFF
-	TRBV4-1	TRBJ1-5	TGCGCCAGCAGCCAAGATCGCAGGACAAATCAGCCCCAGCATTTT	CASSQDRRTNQPQHF
-	TRBV4-2	TRBJ2-5	TGTGCCAGCAGCCAAGACCCGCAGCGAGAGACCCAGTACTTC	CASSQDPQRETQYF
TRBD1	TRBV6-1	TRBJ1-3	TGTGCCAGCAGGGTGGGGACAGGGGGAAACACCATATATTTT	CASRVGTGGNTIYF
TRBD1	TRBV9	TRBJ2-5	TGTGCCAGCAGCGCAGACAGGGATTGGGAGACCCAGTACTTC	CASSADRDWETQYF
-	TRBV7-9	TRBJ1-2	TGTGCCAGCAGCTTAGGGGCCTATGGCTACACCTTC	CASSLGAYGYTF
-	TRBV6-1	TRBJ1-4	TGTGCCAGCAGGGAGGGGCCGGGTAATGAAAAACTGTTTTTT	CASREGPGNEKLFF
TRBD1	TRBV6-5	TRBJ1-2	TGTGCCAGCACCGACCCCCGCGGACAGGGCTATGGCTACACCTTC	CASTDPRGQGYGYTF
TRBD1	TRBV10-3	TRBJ1-3	TGTGCCACCGGACAGGGGAGCTCTGGAAACACCATATATTTT	CATGQGSSGNTIYF
TRBD1	TRBV7-9	TRBJ1-2	TGTGCCAGCAGCGATGGACAGGTTTCTAACTATGGCTACACCTTC	CASSDGQVSNYGYTF
TRBD1	TRBV6-6	TRBJ1-2	TGTGCCAGCAGGGCCGGGACAGGGGGCGACTATGGCTACACCTTC	CASRAGTGGDYGYTF